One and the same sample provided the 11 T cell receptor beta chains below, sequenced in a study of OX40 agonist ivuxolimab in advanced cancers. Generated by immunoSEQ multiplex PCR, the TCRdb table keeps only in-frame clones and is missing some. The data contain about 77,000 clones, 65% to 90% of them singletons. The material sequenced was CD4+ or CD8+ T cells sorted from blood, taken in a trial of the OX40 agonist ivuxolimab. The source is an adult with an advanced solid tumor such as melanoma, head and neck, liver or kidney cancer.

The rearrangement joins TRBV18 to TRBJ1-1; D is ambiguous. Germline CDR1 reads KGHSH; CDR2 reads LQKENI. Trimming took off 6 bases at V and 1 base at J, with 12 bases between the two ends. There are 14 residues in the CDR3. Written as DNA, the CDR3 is TGTGCCAGCTCCGTAAACCGGGAGAACACTGAAGCTTTCTTT. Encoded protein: CASSVNRENTEAFF.

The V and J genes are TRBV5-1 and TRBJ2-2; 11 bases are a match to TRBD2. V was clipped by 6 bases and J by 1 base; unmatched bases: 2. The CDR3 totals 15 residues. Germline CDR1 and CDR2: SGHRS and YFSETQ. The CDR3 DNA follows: TGCGCCAGCATGGGACTAGCGGTGAACACCGGGGAGCTGTTTTTT. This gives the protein CASMGLAVNTGELFF.

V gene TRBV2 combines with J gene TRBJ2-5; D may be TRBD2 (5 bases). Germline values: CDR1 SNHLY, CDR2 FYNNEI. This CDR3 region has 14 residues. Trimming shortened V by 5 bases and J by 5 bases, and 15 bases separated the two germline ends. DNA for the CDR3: TGTGCCAGCAGTCCCGGGATCTTCCTGGAGACCCAGTACTTC. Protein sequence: CASSPGIFLETQYF.

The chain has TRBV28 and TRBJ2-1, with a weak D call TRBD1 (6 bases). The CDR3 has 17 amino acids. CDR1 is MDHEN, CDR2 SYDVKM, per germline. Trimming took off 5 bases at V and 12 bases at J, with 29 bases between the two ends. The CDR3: CASSLSQDSAFSMAQFF. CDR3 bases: TGTGCCAGCAGTCTCTCACAGGACAGCGCTTTCTCAATGGCGCAGTTCTTC.

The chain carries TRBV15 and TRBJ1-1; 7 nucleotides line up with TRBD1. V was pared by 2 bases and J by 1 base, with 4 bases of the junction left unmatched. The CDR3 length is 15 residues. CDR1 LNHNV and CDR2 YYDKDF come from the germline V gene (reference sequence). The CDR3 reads CATSRMTGRNTEAFF. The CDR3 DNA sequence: TGTGCCACCAGCAGAATGACAGGGCGGAACACTGAAGCTTTCTTT.

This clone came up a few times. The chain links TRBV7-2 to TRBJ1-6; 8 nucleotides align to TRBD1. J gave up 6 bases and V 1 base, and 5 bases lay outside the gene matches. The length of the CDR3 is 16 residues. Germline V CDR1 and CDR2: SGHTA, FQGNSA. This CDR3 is CASSLGLGTGNSPLHF. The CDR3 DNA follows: TGTGCCAGCAGCTTAGGGCTAGGGACAGGTAATTCACCCCTCCACTTT.

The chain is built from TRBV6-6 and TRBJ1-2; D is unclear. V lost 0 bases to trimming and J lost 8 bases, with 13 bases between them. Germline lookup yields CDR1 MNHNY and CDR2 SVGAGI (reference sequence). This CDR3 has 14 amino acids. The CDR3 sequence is CASSYSVGRRGYTF. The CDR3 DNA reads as TGTGCCAGCAGTTACTCAGTAGGACGTCGAGGCTACACCTTC.

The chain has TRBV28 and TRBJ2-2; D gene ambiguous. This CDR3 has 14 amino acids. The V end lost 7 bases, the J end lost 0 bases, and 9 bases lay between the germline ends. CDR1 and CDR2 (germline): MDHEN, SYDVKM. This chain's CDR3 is CASKFRSNTGELFF. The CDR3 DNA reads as TGTGCCAGCAAATTTCGGTCGAACACCGGGGAGCTGTTTTTT.

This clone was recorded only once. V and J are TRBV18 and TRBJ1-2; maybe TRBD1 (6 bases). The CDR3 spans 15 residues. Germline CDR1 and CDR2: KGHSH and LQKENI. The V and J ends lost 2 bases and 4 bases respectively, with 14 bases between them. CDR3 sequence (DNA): TGTGCCAGCTCACCAGTCGGGGGGCAAGGCTATGGCTACACCTTC. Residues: CASSPVGGQGYGYTF.

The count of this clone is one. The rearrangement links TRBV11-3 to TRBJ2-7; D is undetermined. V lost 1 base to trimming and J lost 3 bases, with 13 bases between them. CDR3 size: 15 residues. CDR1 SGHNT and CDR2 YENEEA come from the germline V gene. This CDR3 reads CASSLGGSNDYEQYF. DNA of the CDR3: TGTGCCAGCAGCTTAGGCGGTAGCAACGACTACGAGCAGTACTTC.

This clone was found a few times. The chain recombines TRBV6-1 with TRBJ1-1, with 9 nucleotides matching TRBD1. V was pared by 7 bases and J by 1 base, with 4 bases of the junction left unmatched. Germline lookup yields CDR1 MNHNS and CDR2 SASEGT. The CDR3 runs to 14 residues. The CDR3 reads CASTRQGGNTEAFF. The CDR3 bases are TGTGCCAGCACCAGACAGGGGGGGAACACTGAAGCTTTCTTT.